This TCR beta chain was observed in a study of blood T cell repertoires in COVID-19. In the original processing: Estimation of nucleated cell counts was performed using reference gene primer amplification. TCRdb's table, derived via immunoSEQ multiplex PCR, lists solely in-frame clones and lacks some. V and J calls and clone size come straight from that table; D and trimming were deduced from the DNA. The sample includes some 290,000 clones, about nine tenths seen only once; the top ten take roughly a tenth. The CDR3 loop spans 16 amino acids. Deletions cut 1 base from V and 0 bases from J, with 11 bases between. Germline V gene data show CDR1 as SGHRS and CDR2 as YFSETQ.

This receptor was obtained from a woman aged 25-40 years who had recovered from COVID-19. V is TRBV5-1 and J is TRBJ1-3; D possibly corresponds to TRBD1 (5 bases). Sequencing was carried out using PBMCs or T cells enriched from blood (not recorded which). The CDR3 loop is CASSLQGGNSGNTIYF. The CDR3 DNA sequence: TGCGCCAGCAGCTTGCAGGGCGGCAACTCTGGAAACACCATATATTTT.